These T cell receptor beta chains were read from a single sample in a study of immune heterogeneity within non-small cell lung tumors. TCRdb re-derived calls from the multiplex PCR reads in MiXCR, one entry per CDR3 protein. This sample yields around 2,000 distinct CDR3 sequences, of which 48% are seen a single time; over 15% belongs to the top ten. Sequencing was done on a sample of lung tumor tissue. The receptors were gathered from a man aged 55 to 70 with non-small cell lung cancer. Each CDR3 is given with its conserved first and last residue. Each record gives: clone size, D gene, V gene, J gene, CDR3 DNA, CDR3 protein. The D gene is left open where the match is weak. Clone size is not always given. Where it is, it says once, few, many or a class for expanded clones.

clone size: few
D gene: TRBD1
V gene: TRBV12-3/TRBV12-4
J gene: TRBJ2-7
CDR3 DNA: TGTGCCAGCAGTTGGGACAGGGTCTTTGAGCAGTACTTC
CDR3 protein: CASSWDRVFEQYF

clone size: -
D gene: TRBD1
V gene: TRBV20-1
J gene: TRBJ1-2
CDR3 DNA: TGCAGTGCTAGTTGGGACAGGGAAAACTATGGCTACACCTTC
CDR3 protein: CSASWDRENYGYTF

clone size: -
D gene: -
V gene: TRBV18
J gene: TRBJ1-3
CDR3 DNA: TGTGCCAGCTCATCTCAAAACCCAGCCGCTGGAAACACCATATATTTT
CDR3 protein: CASSSQNPAAGNTIYF

clone size: -
D gene: TRBD1
V gene: TRBV20-1
J gene: TRBJ2-7
CDR3 DNA: TGCAGTGCTACACAGGGGAACTACGAGCAGTACTTC
CDR3 protein: CSATQGNYEQYF

clone size: -
D gene: -
V gene: TRBV19
J gene: TRBJ1-5
CDR3 DNA: TGTGCCAGTAGTACTCCCGGACGGAACAATCAGCCCCAGCATTTT
CDR3 protein: CASSTPGRNNQPQHF

clone size: few
D gene: -
V gene: TRBV19
J gene: TRBJ1-1
CDR3 DNA: TGTGCCAGTAGTATGCTTCGGGCAGATACTGAAGCTTTCTTT
CDR3 protein: CASSMLRADTEAFF

clone size: -
D gene: TRBD1
V gene: TRBV27
J gene: TRBJ1-1
CDR3 DNA: TGTGCCAGCAGAAAGAACAGGGGGCGCCTCACTGAAGCTTTCTTT
CDR3 protein: CASRKNRGRLTEAFF

clone size: once
D gene: -
V gene: TRBV6-1
J gene: TRBJ1-6
CDR3 DNA: TGTGCCAGCAGGAGGGGTGCTAATTCACCCCTCCACTTT
CDR3 protein: CASRRGANSPLHF

clone size: large
D gene: -
V gene: TRBV19
J gene: TRBJ2-7
CDR3 DNA: TGTGCCAGTAGTATATTGCTGTTTAACTACGAGCAGTACTTC
CDR3 protein: CASSILLFNYEQYF

clone size: -
D gene: -
V gene: TRBV2
J gene: TRBJ2-1
CDR3 DNA: TGTGCCAGCACGGTTACCTCCTACAATGAGCAGTTCTTC
CDR3 protein: CASTVTSYNEQFF

clone size: -
D gene: TRBD2
V gene: TRBV5-1
J gene: TRBJ2-1
CDR3 DNA: TGCGCCAGCAGCCCCGGACTAGCAAATGAGCAGTTCTTC
CDR3 protein: CASSPGLANEQFF

clone size: once
D gene: -
V gene: TRBV19
J gene: TRBJ1-1
CDR3 DNA: TGTGCCAGTAGTATGCTTCGGTCAGATACTGAAGCTTTCTTT
CDR3 protein: CASSMLRSDTEAFF

clone size: large
D gene: -
V gene: TRBV11-2
J gene: TRBJ2-2
CDR3 DNA: TGTGCCAGCAGCCCTTACGGTGGCGGCACCGGGGAGCTGTTTTTT
CDR3 protein: CASSPYGGGTGELFF

clone size: -
D gene: -
V gene: TRBV11-2
J gene: TRBJ1-6
CDR3 DNA: TGTGCCAGCAGCTCGACGTTATCACCCCTCCACTTT
CDR3 protein: CASSSTLSPLHF

clone size: -
D gene: -
V gene: TRBV19
J gene: TRBJ1-5
CDR3 DNA: TGTGCCAGTAGTATACGCGCTGGGGTGGACCAGCATTTT
CDR3 protein: CASSIRAGVDQHF

clone size: few
D gene: TRBD2
V gene: TRBV3-1
J gene: TRBJ2-2
CDR3 DNA: TGTGCCAGCAGCCTTAGCGGGAGCACCGGGGAGCTGTTTTTT
CDR3 protein: CASSLSGSTGELFF

clone size: -
D gene: -
V gene: TRBV20-1
J gene: TRBJ2-1
CDR3 DNA: TGCAGTGCTCACCGGGCGGGGTTCAATGAGCAGTTCTTC
CDR3 protein: CSAHRAGFNEQFF

clone size: large
D gene: -
V gene: TRBV12-3/TRBV12-4
J gene: TRBJ1-5
CDR3 DNA: TGTGCCAGCAGTTTCGAGGGGGGCCGTCAGCCCCAGCATTTT
CDR3 protein: CASSFEGGRQPQHF

clone size: -
D gene: -
V gene: TRBV5-1
J gene: TRBJ1-2
CDR3 DNA: TGCGCCAGCAGCTTGGGACAGTCCAGGCCCTCAGGCTACACCTTC
CDR3 protein: CASSLGQSRPSGYTF

clone size: -
D gene: TRBD2
V gene: TRBV20-1
J gene: TRBJ2-5
CDR3 DNA: TGCAGTGCTAGCCCCAGCGGGGGAGCGCGAGAGACCCAGTACTTC
CDR3 protein: CSASPSGGARETQYF

clone size: -
D gene: TRBD2
V gene: TRBV29-1
J gene: TRBJ2-7
CDR3 DNA: TGCAGCGTTGAGAGACTAGCGGGGGGTAGGTACGAGCAGTACTTC
CDR3 protein: CSVERLAGGRYEQYF

clone size: -
D gene: -
V gene: TRBV4-2
J gene: TRBJ2-7
CDR3 DNA: TGTGCCAGCAGCCAAGATAAGCCGCAGGGGTGGGAGCAGTACTTC
CDR3 protein: CASSQDKPQGWEQYF

clone size: large
D gene: -
V gene: TRBV7-3
J gene: TRBJ1-6
CDR3 DNA: TGTGCCAGCAGCTTAGGCTATTCGACACCCCTCCACTTT
CDR3 protein: CASSLGYSTPLHF

clone size: few
D gene: TRBD2
V gene: TRBV9
J gene: TRBJ2-1
CDR3 DNA: TGTGCCAGCAGCGTAGGGACTAGCGGGAGATCTTACAATGAGCAGTTCTTC
CDR3 protein: CASSVGTSGRSYNEQFF

clone size: few
D gene: TRBD2
V gene: TRBV12-3/TRBV12-4
J gene: TRBJ2-7
CDR3 DNA: TGTGCCAGCAGTCCCCGCCCCCTAGGTAGCGGGGAGATTTACGAGCAGTACTTC
CDR3 protein: CASSPRPLGSGEIYEQYF